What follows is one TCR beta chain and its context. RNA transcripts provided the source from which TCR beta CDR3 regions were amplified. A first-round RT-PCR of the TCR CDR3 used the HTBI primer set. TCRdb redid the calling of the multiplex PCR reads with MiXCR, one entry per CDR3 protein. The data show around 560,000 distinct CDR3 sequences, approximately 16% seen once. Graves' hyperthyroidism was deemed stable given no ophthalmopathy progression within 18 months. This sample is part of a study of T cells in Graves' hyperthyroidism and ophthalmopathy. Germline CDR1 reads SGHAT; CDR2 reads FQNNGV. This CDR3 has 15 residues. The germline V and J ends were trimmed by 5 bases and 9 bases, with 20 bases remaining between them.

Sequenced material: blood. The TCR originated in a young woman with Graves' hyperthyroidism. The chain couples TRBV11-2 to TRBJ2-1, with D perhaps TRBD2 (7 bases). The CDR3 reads CASSPRAGAPGEQFF. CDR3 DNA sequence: TGTGCCAGCAGCCCCCGGGCGGGGGCCCCAGGTGAGCAGTTCTTC.